The T cell receptor beta chain under discussion was sequenced for a study of PD-1 blockade in classical Hodgkin lymphoma. Every single patient, without exception, relapsed after autologous stem cell transplantation, and brentuximab vedotin exposure varied. The CDR3 covers 14 residues. Germline CDR1 SGHVS, CDR2 FNYEAQ. With V trimmed by 5 bases and J by 3 bases, 4 bases remained unmatched. The method was immunoSEQ multiplex PCR; TCRdb's version includes in-frame clones alone and lacks a portion of them. The table has 150,000 or so clones, approximately 81% seen once. The sample consisted of peripheral blood mononuclear cells (PBMCs), taken before the second cycle of nivolumab. The chain employs TRBV7-6 and TRBJ1-5; 7 bases agree with TRBD1. This TCR was recovered from a human donor with classical Hodgkin lymphoma. The CDR3 coding sequence is TGTGCCAGCAGCACGACAGGGATCAATCAGCCCCAGCATTTT. It is translated as CASSTTGINQPQHF.